This entry concerns a single TCR beta chain. The source of the sample is a study of sequential checkpoint blockade in melanoma. TCRdb's copy holds only in-frame clones and misses some; the assay was immunoSEQ multiplex PCR. The table lists about 38,000 clones, roughly 84% of them singletons, with around 12% in the top ten. Treatment meaning: randomized to nivolumab then ipilimumab (arm A) or the reverse (arm B). From germline, CDR1 is SGHNT and CDR2 YENEEA. V lost 1 base to trimming and J lost 4 bases, with 22 bases between them. CDR3 size: 18 residues. This TCR derives from a human donor with melanoma. The chain has TRBV11-3 and TRBJ2-5; no clear D gene. Sequencing used CD8+ T cells sorted from blood (inferred from file names), obtained from a patient given nivolumab and ipilimumab in sequence. The CDR3 protein is CASSLVPNPIDRGETQYF. As DNA, the CDR3 is TGTGCCAGCAGCTTAGTCCCAAACCCCATAGACCGCGGAGAGACCCAGTACTTC.